The clone carrying this T cell receptor beta chain was detected only a few times. Its target is unknown. These data are taken from a study of cytomegalovirus exposure and HLA in healthy donors. Study outcomes and limitations: In a later analysis, TCR association rates varied by HLA locus: DRB1 most, HLA-C fewest. Immune exposure information comprised only CMV serostatus.

Vbeta (60) and Jbeta (13) primers were used in the PCR. Some clones are missing from TCRdb's copy, which holds only in-frame ones; the method was immunoSEQ multiplex PCR. Found here are about 190,000 clones, approximately 78% of them singletons; the top ten hold about 0.8%. Healthy bone marrow donors made up the donor group. The CDR3 covers 14 residues. Trimming stripped 10 bases from V and 5 bases from J, with 17 bases between. CDR1 is SNHLY, CDR2 FYNNEI, per germline. V is TRBV2 and J is TRBJ1-4; D uncertain. Input material: PBMCs. The sequence was obtained from a woman in her late teens or twenties in good health and CMV-seronegative. The CDR3 bases are TGTGCCACCTCGCTTTACGGGGAAAATGAAAAACTGTTTTTT. Protein product: CATSLYGENEKLFF.